The table lists the clone carrying this T cell receptor beta chain with a few counts. Its antigen is unidentified. The sample comes from a study of CD8 T cells in ankylosing spondylitis. Study-wide points: Seven to nine highly homologous variants made up a TCR beta motif, and this motif appeared characteristic of ankylosing spondylitis blood. Reportedly, significant enrichment of disease-linked clones occurred in matched ankylosing spondylitis synovial fluid.

Deletions cut 0 bases from V and 2 bases from J, with 13 bases between. Germline CDR1 is DFQATT and CDR2 is SNEGSKA (reference sequence). The CDR3 extends over 15 amino acids. TCRdb processed the 5' RACE reads anew with MiXCR; each CDR3 protein has one entry. The repertoire includes about 240,000 distinct CDR3 sequences, 8% to 9.5% of them detected once, and around 7% sits in the top ten. The source of this sequence is a male donor with ankylosing spondylitis or in good health (not recorded which). Sequencing input: blood, either unsorted or a sorted T cell fraction (not recorded which). The V gene is TRBV20-1, the J gene TRBJ1-1; weak D call: TRBD1 (5 bases). The CDR3 nucleotides read TGCAGTGCTAGAGATCGGGGCAGCGTAAACACTGAAGCTTTCTTT. Translated, it gives CSARDRGSVNTEAFF.